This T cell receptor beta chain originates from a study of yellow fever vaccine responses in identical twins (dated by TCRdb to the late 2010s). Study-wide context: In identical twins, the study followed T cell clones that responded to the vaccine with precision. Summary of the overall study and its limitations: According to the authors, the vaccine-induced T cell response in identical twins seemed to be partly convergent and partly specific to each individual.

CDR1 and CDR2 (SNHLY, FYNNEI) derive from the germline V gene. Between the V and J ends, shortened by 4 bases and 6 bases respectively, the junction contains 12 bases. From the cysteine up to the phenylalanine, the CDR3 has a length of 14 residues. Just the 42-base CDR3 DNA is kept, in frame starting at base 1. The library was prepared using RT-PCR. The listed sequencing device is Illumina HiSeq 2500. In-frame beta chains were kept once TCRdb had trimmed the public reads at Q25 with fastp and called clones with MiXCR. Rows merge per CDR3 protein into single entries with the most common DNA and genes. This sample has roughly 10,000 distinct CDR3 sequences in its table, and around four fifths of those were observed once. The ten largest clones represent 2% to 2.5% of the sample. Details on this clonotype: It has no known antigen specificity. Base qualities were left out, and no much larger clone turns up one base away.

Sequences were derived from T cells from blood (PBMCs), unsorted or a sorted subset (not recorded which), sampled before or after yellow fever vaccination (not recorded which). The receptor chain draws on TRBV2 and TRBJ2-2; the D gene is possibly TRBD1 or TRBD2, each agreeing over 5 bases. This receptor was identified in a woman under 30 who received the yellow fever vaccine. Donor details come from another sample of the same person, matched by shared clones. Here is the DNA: TGTGCCAGCAGTGCAGCTTGGGGGTCCGGGGAGCTGTTTTTT. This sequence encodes CASSAAWGSGELFF.